This T cell receptor (beta chain) appears in the sequencing data of a study of early T cells in non-severe SARS-CoV-2 infection. Germline CDR1 and CDR2: SGHAT and FQNNGV. V was trimmed by 5 bases and J by 8 bases, leaving 12 bases between them. CDR3 size: 12 residues. Each CDR3 protein is one row after TCRdb ran MiXCR on the 5' RACE reads. The sample holds roughly 92,000 distinct CDR3 sequences, 10% to 15% seen once. The sequence came from an adult who was a healthcare worker with PCR-confirmed SARS-CoV-2 infection or an uninfected control (not recorded which). The sample here was whole blood, taken at baseline. J is TRBJ2-5 and V is TRBV11-2, with a weak D call TRBD1 (5 bases). Written as DNA, the CDR3 is TGTGCCAGCAGCCAAGGGGCAACTACCCAGTACTTC. This encodes CASSQGATTQYF. The whole variable domain, filled in from reference TRBV11-2 and TRBJ2-5, reads EAGVAQSPRYKIIEKRQSVAFWCNPISGHATLYWYQQILGQGPKLLIQFQNNGVVDDSQLPKDRFSAERLKGVDSTLKIQPAKLEDSAVYLCASSQGATTQYFGPGTRLLVL.